These 23 T cell receptor beta chains were all obtained from the same sample, sequenced in a study of blood T cell repertoires in COVID-19. Here immunoSEQ multiplex PCR was the method, and the copy in TCRdb shows in-frame clones only, minus some. The top ten hold 3.4% of the sample, which has approximately 260,000 clones, 80% to 85% seen once. Sequenced input: PBMCs or T cells enriched from blood (not recorded which). These receptors originate from a man between 50 and 59 years old who had recovered from COVID-19.

The rearrangement joins TRBV29-1 to TRBJ1-3, with D perhaps matching TRBD1 (6 bases). Trimming took off 0 bases at V and 0 bases at J, with 6 bases between the two ends. The CDR3 sequence is 14 residues long. Germline CDR1 and CDR2: SQVTM and ANQGSEA. The CDR3 region has the DNA TGCAGCGTTGAAGAGGGGGCCTCTGGAAACACCATATATTTT. It specifies CSVEEGASGNTIYF.

V usage is TRBV18 and J usage is TRBJ1-2; 8 bases match TRBD1. The CDR3 covers 14 residues. Germline V lookup: CDR1 KGHSH, CDR2 LQKENI. V lost 1 base, J lost 6 bases, and 4 bases stayed unmatched. This CDR3 reads CASSPLPGGDGYTF. The CDR3, as DNA: TGTGCCAGCTCACCACTCCCAGGGGGCGATGGCTACACCTTC.

The table lists this clone with a few counts. This rearrangement joins TRBV5-5 to TRBJ1-2, with no clear D. The germline V gene has CDR1 SGHKS and CDR2 YYEKEE (reference sequence). There are 14 residues in the CDR3. V lost 0 bases and J 2 bases, leaving 8 bases between the germline ends. This CDR3 is CASSLGTENYGYTF. CDR3 nucleotide sequence: TGTGCCAGCAGCTTGGGCACTGAGAACTATGGCTACACCTTC. Using reference TRBV5-5 and TRBJ1-2 for the parts outside the CDR3, the full variable domain is DAGVTQSPTHLIKTRGQQVTLRCSPISGHKSVSWYQQVLGQGPQFIFQYYEKEERGRGNFPDRFSARQFPNYSSELNVNALLLGDSALYLCASSLGTENYGYTFGSGTRLTVV.

This chain links TRBV5-1 with TRBJ2-1; TRBD1 matches at 9 bases. The CDR3 has 15 residues. The junction had 6 bases not matched to a gene; V was cut back by 4 bases and J by 4 bases. Germline lookup yields CDR1 SGHRS and CDR2 YFSETQ. The CDR3: CASSLQGAGYNEQFF. DNA of the CDR3: TGCGCCAGCAGCCTACAGGGGGCCGGGTACAATGAGCAGTTCTTC. Supplemented by reference TRBV5-1 and TRBJ2-1, the full variable domain reads KAGVTQTPRYLIKTRGQQVTLSCSPISGHRSVSWYQQTPGQGLQFLFEYFSETQRNKGNFPGRFSGRQFSNSRSEMNVSTLELGDSALYLCASSLQGAGYNEQFFGPGTRLTVL.

This clone was seen a handful of times. V and J are TRBV7-2 and TRBJ2-2; no clear D. The germline V gene encodes CDR1 SGHTA and CDR2 FQGNSA. The V gene lost 5 bases and the J gene lost 0 bases, with 10 bases spanning the gap. The CDR3 is made up of 15 amino acids. CDR3 sequence reads: CASSLVASNTGELFF. The CDR3 nucleotides are TGTGCCAGCAGCCTCGTGGCCTCGAACACCGGGGAGCTGTTTTTT.

CDR3 loop: CASSGRGGLTQPQHF. The CDR3 DNA sequence: TGTGCCAGTAGTGGCCGAGGAGGGCTGACTCAGCCCCAGCATTTT. The chain links TRBV19 to TRBJ1-5; D is undetermined. The V end lost 5 bases, the J end lost 6 bases, and 17 bases lay between the germline ends. This CDR3 has 15 amino acids. The V gene's germline CDR1 is LNHDA and CDR2 SQIVND (reference sequence).

V gene TRBV5-1 combines with J gene TRBJ1-6; 7 bases align to TRBD1. Germline CDR1 reads SGHRS; CDR2 reads YFSETQ. The CDR3 contains 14 residues. The V segment lost 4 bases and the J segment 7 bases; nucleotides outside the gene matches: 5. The CDR3 protein is CASSHGQENSPLHF. The CDR3 region has the DNA TGCGCCAGCAGCCACGGACAGGAAAATTCACCCCTCCACTTT.

The rearrangement links TRBV11-2 to TRBJ2-2; 7 bases align to TRBD2. V lost 4 bases, J lost 0 bases, and 2 bases stayed unmatched. Germline values: CDR1 SGHAT, CDR2 FQNNGV. The CDR3 covers 15 residues. The CDR3 loop is CASSSGGTNTGELFF. CDR3 sequence (DNA): TGTGCCAGCAGCTCGGGGGGTACGAACACCGGGGAGCTGTTTTTT.

The gene calls are TRBV5-4 and TRBJ1-1; 10 nucleotides match TRBD1. V gave up 9 bases and J gave up 4 bases; unmatched junction bases: 9. The CDR3 loop spans 14 amino acids. The germline V gene encodes CDR1 SGHNT and CDR2 YYREEE (reference sequence). CDR3 region: CATTTRDRGTEAFF. The CDR3 DNA reads as TGTGCCACCACTACACGGGACAGGGGCACTGAAGCTTTCTTT.

The J gene is TRBJ1-4, the V gene TRBV7-9; D is unclear. The CDR3 has 17 amino acids. V was cut by 4 bases and J by 7 bases, with 22 bases left in between. CDR1 SEHNR and CDR2 FQNEAQ come from the germline V gene (reference sequence). For the CDR3, the DNA is TGTGCCAGCAGCTCCACTTCACGGGGATTAGTCGGTGAAAAACTGTTTTTT. Protein sequence: CASSSTSRGLVGEKLFF.

V gene TRBV3-1 (or the pseudogene TRBV3-2) combines with J gene TRBJ2-3, with a possible D match to TRBD2 (5 bases). CDR1 and CDR2 from the germline V gene are LGHDT and YNNKEL (reference sequence). V lost 4 bases, J lost 0 bases, and 14 bases lay in between. The CDR3 has 16 amino acids. The CDR3 reads CASSRRRGASTDTQYF. CDR3 in DNA: TGTGCCAGCAGCCGCCGCCGGGGAGCTAGCACAGATACGCAGTATTTT.

The chain carries TRBV5-3 and TRBJ2-2; TRBD1 matches at 12 bases. TRBV5-3 is marked as an open reading frame, function uncertain. This CDR3 comprises 15 residues. J gave up 4 bases and V 4 bases, and 2 bases lay outside the gene matches. Written as DNA, the CDR3 is TGTGCCAGAAGCGGGGGACAGGGGGCCACCGGGGAGCTGTTTTTT. This translates into CARSGGQGATGELFF.

This chain uses TRBV3-1 (or the pseudogene TRBV3-2) with TRBJ2-1; 10 bases agree with TRBD2. Germline CDR1 is LGHDT and CDR2 is YNNKEL (reference sequence). The CDR3 is 20 amino acids. Losses at the gene ends were 0 bases for V and 1 base for J; bases not matched to a gene: 12. CDR3 DNA: TGTGCCAGCAGCCAAGAAACAGGGCACTCGACTAGCGGGTCCTACAATGAGCAGTTCTTC. It is translated as CASSQETGHSTSGSYNEQFF.

The chain carries TRBV5-6 and TRBJ2-1; D unclear. The V end lost 3 bases, the J end lost 8 bases, and 6 bases lay between the germline ends. This CDR3 has 11 residues. Germline CDR1 is SGHDT and CDR2 is YYEEEE. This CDR3 is CASSSRDEQFF. The CDR3 DNA is TGTGCCAGCAGCTCCCGAGATGAGCAGTTCTTC.

The chain joins TRBV5-1 to TRBJ2-1, with 12 positions matching TRBD2. V trimming: 1 base; J trimming: 9 bases; junction bases outside the gene matches: 5. Germline CDR1 is SGHRS and CDR2 is YFSETQ. The CDR3 extends over 15 amino acids. The CDR3: CASSLSSGGVGEQFF. The CDR3 nucleotides are TGCGCCAGCAGCTTGTCTAGCGGGGGGGTAGGTGAGCAGTTCTTC.

The V gene is TRBV7-9, the J gene TRBJ1-2, with 7 bases lining up with TRBD1. Unmatched junction bases numbered 11, after V lost 5 bases and J lost 5 bases. Per the germline V gene, CDR1 is SEHNR and CDR2 is FQNEAQ (reference sequence). This CDR3 has 15 residues. The CDR3 DNA reads as TGTGCCAGCAGCCCAAAACGACAGGGAAGGTATGGCTACACCTTC. This gives the protein CASSPKRQGRYGYTF. The full variable domain, in which reference TRBV7-9 and TRBJ1-2 provide the parts outside the CDR3, is DTGVSQNPRHKITKRGQNVTFRCDPISEHNRLYWYRQTLGQGPEFLTYFQNEAQLEKSRLLSDRFSAERPKGSFSTLEIQRTEQGDSAMYLCASSPKRQGRYGYTFGSGTRLTVV.

The chain employs TRBV27 and TRBJ2-7; 9 bases are a match to TRBD1. CDR1 and CDR2 from the germline V gene are MNHEY and SMNVEV (reference sequence). The CDR3 totals 16 residues. Trimming removed 5 bases from V and 3 bases from J; junction bases left unmatched: 11. The CDR3 nucleotides read TGTGCCAGCAGTACCTACCAACAGGGGGCACTCTACGAGCAGTACTTC. Translating it yields CASSTYQQGALYEQYF.

This rearrangement joins TRBV5-5 to TRBJ2-4, with 8 bases aligning to TRBD2. V lost 1 base, J lost 2 bases, and 2 bases stayed unmatched. Per germline, CDR1 SGHKS and CDR2 YYEKEE (reference sequence). The CDR3 loop spans 15 amino acids. The CDR3 DNA follows: TGTGCCAGCAGCTTGACTAGCGGACCCAAAAACATTCAGTACTTC. Its protein product is CASSLTSGPKNIQYF.

This chain uses TRBV11-1 with TRBJ1-1, with D hard to call. CDR3 length: 13 residues. Trimming removed 2 bases at V and 5 bases at J, with 9 bases between. Germline values: CDR1 SGHAT, CDR2 FQDESV (reference sequence). CDR3 amino acids: CASSLKGGTEAFF. CDR3 DNA sequence: TGTGCCAGCAGCTTAAAGGGCGGGACTGAAGCTTTCTTT.

The chain uses TRBV7-2 and TRBJ2-7; 9 nucleotides line up with TRBD1. The CDR3 covers 14 residues. The V gene's germline CDR1 is SGHTA and CDR2 FQGNSA. V was clipped by 2 bases and J by 10 bases; unmatched bases: 9. The CDR3 here is CASSLTGGSLDQYF. CDR3 nucleotide sequence: TGTGCCAGCAGCTTAACAGGGGGCTCTCTTGATCAGTACTTC.

The V and J genes are TRBV11-3 and TRBJ1-1; no clear D. The V gene lost 5 bases and the J gene lost 7 bases, with 11 bases spanning the gap. This CDR3 spans 12 amino acids. Germline V gene data show CDR1 as SGHNT and CDR2 as YENEEA. CDR3 sequence (DNA): TGTGCCAGCAGCGCCAGGAGCGGTGAAGCTTTCTTT. Its translation is CASSARSGEAFF.

The V and J genes are TRBV6-4 and TRBJ2-6, with D possibly TRBD2 on 6 matching bases. V lost 4 bases and J 4 bases, leaving 11 bases between the germline ends. The CDR3 is made up of 15 amino acids. CDR1 and CDR2 (germline): MRHNA, SNTAGT. The CDR3 here is CASSGGSGGANVLTF. CDR3 nucleotides: TGTGCCAGCAGTGGGGGTAGCGGAGGGGCCAACGTCCTGACTTTC.

The chain recombines TRBV18 with TRBJ1-2, with TRBD1 matching over 11 bases. V dropped 0 bases and J dropped 8; count of bases not matched to a gene: 2. This CDR3 contains 14 residues. Germline V gene data show CDR1 as KGHSH and CDR2 as LQKENI. CDR3 protein: CASSPPGQGGGYTF. As DNA, the CDR3 is TGTGCCAGCTCACCACCGGGACAGGGGGGAGGCTACACCTTC.